These 25 T cell receptor beta chains share one sample of origin, sequenced in a study of blood T cells in healthy people across ages (dated by TCRdb to the mid-2010s). The library was built by means of 5' RACE. Instrument on record: Illumina HiSeq 2500. A second 7 to 11 cycle PCR used a sample-barcoded 5' primer and a J-beta primer mix. TCRdb cleaned the public reads at Q25 with fastp, built clones with MiXCR and kept in-frame beta chains. Identical CDR3 proteins give one entry, which carries the most common genes and DNA. This sample has roughly 1,100,000 distinct CDR3 sequences in its table, and approximately 25% of those were observed once. Together, the top ten hold about 0.69% of the sample. These same records also appear under a second study, on T cells of mothers and their children.

Material: blood. These receptor sequences come from a girl aged 2 to 9 in good health.

The table lists this clonotype with a few counts. The V and J genes are TRBV14 and TRBJ1-3; no clear D. The V end was cut by 2 bases, the J end by 3 bases, with 5 bases between. Per germline, CDR1 SGHDN and CDR2 FVKESK. This CDR3 is 13 amino acids long. In DNA form, the CDR3 reads TGTGCCAGCAGCCAACTCCTTGGAAACACCATATATTTT. Amino acid sequence: CASSQLLGNTIYF.

This chain joins TRBV29-1 and TRBJ1-2, with D maybe TRBD1 (6 bases). The germline V gene encodes CDR1 SQVTM and CDR2 ANQGSEA. The germline V and J ends were trimmed by 7 bases and 5 bases, with 14 bases remaining between them. This CDR3 comprises 12 residues. The CDR3 is CSAGTPPYGYTF. The DNA for the CDR3 is TGCAGCGCCGGGACACCACCTTATGGCTACACCTTC.

This chain uses TRBV7-8 with TRBJ2-2; D ambiguous. Germline CDR1 and CDR2: SGHVS and FQNEAQ. This CDR3 has 14 residues. V shed 10 bases and J shed 0 bases, with 12 bases lying between them. CDR3 in amino acids: CATQKASNTGELFF. CDR3 DNA sequence: TGTGCCACCCAAAAGGCATCGAACACCGGGGAGCTGTTTTTT. Using reference TRBV7-8 and TRBJ2-2 for the parts outside the CDR3, the full variable domain is GAGVSQSPRYKVAKRGQDVALRCDPISGHVSLFWYQQALGQGPEFLTYFQNEAQLDKSGLPSDRFFAERPEGSVSTLKIQRTQQEDSAVYLCATQKASNTGELFFGEGSRLTVL.

This clonotype was counted many times. The chain is built from TRBV20-1 and TRBJ2-4, with D maybe TRBD1 (6 bases). V was cut by 5 bases and J by 4 bases, with 6 bases left in between. This CDR3 region has 11 residues. The germline V gene encodes CDR1 DFQATT and CDR2 SNEGSKA (reference sequence). This chain's CDR3 is CSAGQKNIQYF. The DNA of the CDR3 is TGCAGTGCTGGACAGAAAAACATTCAGTACTTC.

This clonotype was detected only a few times. The chain uses TRBV6-1 and TRBJ1-2, with TRBD1 matching 8 bases. With V trimmed by 5 bases and J by 4 bases, 12 bases remained unmatched. There are 16 residues in the CDR3. Looked up from germline, CDR1 is MNHNS and CDR2 is SASEGT. CDR3 DNA sequence: TGTGCCAGCAGTCCACGTGGACAGGGAGGGGGCTATGGCTACACCTTC. It specifies CASSPRGQGGGYGYTF.

The rearrangement uses TRBV12-3 or TRBV12-4 and TRBJ2-1, with a tentative D call TRBD2 (5 bases). V lost 10 bases, J lost 5 bases, and 15 bases lay in between. The CDR3 extends over 13 amino acids. The CDR3 loop is CATRPAADNEQFF. CDR3 bases: TGTGCCACCCGACCCGCAGCGGACAATGAGCAGTTCTTC.

This clonotype turned up a few times. The gene calls are TRBV3-1 and TRBJ2-5, with a possible D match to TRBD2 (6 bases). The end of the DNA aligns better with TRBJ2-7, so the J call may be wrong. The germline gives CDR1 LGHDT, CDR2 YNNKEL (reference sequence). The CDR3 sequence is 14 residues long. DNA of the CDR3: TGTGCCAGCAGCCATTCGGGACTCTCCTACGAGCAGTACTTC. This codes for CASSHSGLSYEQYF.

The chain uses TRBV5-1 and TRBJ1-1, with TRBD1 as a possible D gene (5 bases). This CDR3 comprises 15 residues. Trimming took 0 bases from V and 5 from J, leaving 14 bases between them. Germline values: CDR1 SGHRS, CDR2 YFSETQ. CDR3: CASSLGSGSRTEAFF. Here the CDR3 DNA reads TGCGCCAGCAGCTTGGGTTCAGGGTCGAGGACTGAAGCTTTCTTT.

The chain combines TRBV12-3 or TRBV12-4 with TRBJ1-2; D remains ambiguous. Trimming removed 0 bases at V and 0 bases at J, with 8 bases between. The CDR3 has 15 residues. The CDR3 sequence: CASSLAVAANYGYTF. The CDR3 DNA sequence: TGTGCCAGCAGTTTAGCGGTAGCGGCTAACTATGGCTACACCTTC.

The V and J genes are TRBV24-1 and TRBJ2-1, with 7 positions matching TRBD1. Germline loops: CDR1 KGHDR, CDR2 SFDVKD. This CDR3 comprises 16 residues. V shed 5 bases and J 4 bases; nucleotides not matched to a gene: 10. The CDR3 DNA sequence: TGTGCCACCAGTGCCCGAGGGGACAGCCTTTACAATGAGCAGTTCTTC. It yields the protein CATSARGDSLYNEQFF.

V gene TRBV28 combines with J gene TRBJ2-1, with 12 bases fitting TRBD2. Trimming cost V 3 bases and J 8 bases; bases outside gene matches: 11. This CDR3 contains 17 residues. Germline assignment: CDR1 MDHEN and CDR2 SYDVKM. CDR3: CASSFSGGLAGYDEQFF. The CDR3 coding sequence is TGTGCCAGCAGTTTCTCCGGTGGACTAGCGGGATATGATGAGCAGTTCTTC. Full variable domain (missing parts from reference TRBV28 and TRBJ2-1): DVKVTQSSRYLVKRTGEKVFLECVQDMDHENMFWYRQDPGLGLRLIYFSYDVKMKEKGDIPEGYSVSREKKERFSLILESASTNQTSMYLCASSFSGGLAGYDEQFFGPGTRLTVL.

The chain carries TRBV4-1 and TRBJ2-4, with D unresolved. Germline values: CDR1 MGHRA, CDR2 YSYEKL. The CDR3 consists of 13 residues. V was pared by 0 bases and J by 14 bases, with 14 bases between. CDR3 nucleotide sequence: TGCGCCAGCAGCCAAGATCCCCAGCCCCCGGAGTACTTC. Its translation: CASSQDPQPPEYF.

This rearrangement joins TRBV5-5 to TRBJ2-5; perhaps D is TRBD1 or TRBD2 (5 bases each). The CDR3 runs to 13 residues. The germline V gene encodes CDR1 SGHKS and CDR2 YYEKEE (reference sequence). V was shortened by 3 bases and J by 3 bases, with 9 bases between the two germline ends. The CDR3 nucleotides are TGTGCCAGCAGCTGGGGACCGGAAGAGACCCAGTACTTC. Its protein product is CASSWGPEETQYF.

The rearrangement joins TRBV12-3 or TRBV12-4 to TRBJ2-2; 7 positions match TRBD1. This CDR3 has 15 amino acids. Losses at the gene ends were 6 bases for V and 3 bases for J; bases not matched to a gene: 7. The CDR3 spells CASSDREIHTGELFF. In nucleotides, the CDR3 is TGTGCCAGCAGCGACAGGGAGATTCACACCGGGGAGCTGTTTTTT.

Only a few counts were recorded for this clonotype. The chain couples TRBV20-1 to TRBJ1-1; unclear D gene. V was shortened by 3 bases and J by 10 bases, with 12 bases between the two germline ends. The germline V gene encodes CDR1 DFQATT and CDR2 SNEGSKA (reference sequence). The length of the CDR3 is 11 residues. DNA for the CDR3: TGCAGTGCTAGTCGCGAGTTAATAGCTTTCTTT. It specifies CSASRELIAFF.

In its sample, this clonotype was seen a few times. The genes are TRBV12-3 or TRBV12-4 and TRBJ2-7; 8 positions match TRBD1. V was pared by 5 bases and J by 2 bases, with 23 bases of the junction left unmatched. The CDR3 loop spans 20 amino acids. The CDR3 region has the DNA TGTGCCAGCAGTATTAGGGACAGGATCATCGATAAACCTCTCACCTACGAGCAGTACTTC. Protein product: CASSIRDRIIDKPLTYEQYF.

This clonotype was seen repeatedly, ten times or more. J is TRBJ1-2 and V is TRBV9, with D perhaps matching TRBD1 (5 bases). Germline V gene data show CDR1 as SGDLS and CDR2 as YYNGEE. The CDR3 spans 12 residues. V was clipped by 4 bases and J by 7 bases, with 11 bases between them. The CDR3 region is CASSPGTGGYTF. CDR3 bases: TGTGCCAGCAGCCCCGGGACGGGTGGCTACACCTTC.

This clonotype has more than one count but fewer than ten. This chain links TRBV29-1 with TRBJ2-1; no definite D call. The end of the DNA aligns better with TRBJ2-7, so the J call may be wrong. CDR1 is SQVTM and CDR2 is ANQGSEA in the germline V gene. The CDR3 has 13 amino acids. Here the CDR3 reads CSAKSDLSYEQYF. The CDR3 DNA sequence: TGCAGCGCTAAGTCCGACCTCTCCTACGAGCAGTACTTC.

This rearrangement joins TRBV28 to TRBJ1-5; D gene unclear. V dropped 2 bases and J dropped 11 bases, with 7 bases sitting between them. Germline CDR1 MDHEN, CDR2 SYDVKM. The CDR3 has 11 amino acids. The CDR3 spells CASSLMGTQHF. CDR3 coding DNA: TGTGCCAGCAGTTTAATGGGGACCCAGCATTTT. The whole variable domain, remainder taken from reference TRBV28 and TRBJ1-5, is DVKVTQSSRYLVKRTGEKVFLECVQDMDHENMFWYRQDPGLGLRLIYFSYDVKMKEKGDIPEGYSVSREKKERFSLILESASTNQTSMYLCASSLMGTQHFGDGTRLSIL.

This clonotype was counted only a few times. The rearrangement uses TRBV28 and TRBJ2-1, with D perhaps being TRBD1 or TRBD2 (5 bases each). The germline V gene has CDR1 MDHEN and CDR2 SYDVKM. The ends were cut back, 3 bases at V and 6 bases at J, with 15 bases in the middle. CDR3 length equals 15 residues. The CDR3 loop is CASSFVPDGTNEQFF. The DNA of the CDR3 is TGTGCCAGCAGTTTCGTCCCCGACGGGACCAATGAGCAGTTCTTC. The complete variable domain, with remaining parts taken from reference TRBV28 and TRBJ2-1, reads DVKVTQSSRYLVKRTGEKVFLECVQDMDHENMFWYRQDPGLGLRLIYFSYDVKMKEKGDIPEGYSVSREKKERFSLILESASTNQTSMYLCASSFVPDGTNEQFFGPGTRLTVL.

This chain connects TRBV11-2 to TRBJ2-7, with 7 nucleotides matching TRBD1. This CDR3 comprises 16 residues. CDR1 and CDR2 (germline): SGHAT, FQNNGV. After removal of 8 bases from V and 3 bases from J, the junction contained 16 bases not matched to a gene. The CDR3 reads CASFPLRQGKGYEQYF. CDR3 nucleotide sequence: TGTGCCAGCTTTCCCTTGAGACAGGGAAAGGGCTACGAGCAGTACTTC.

This clonotype has just a few counts. The chain recombines TRBV7-9 with TRBJ2-3; D is unclear. V dropped 3 bases and J dropped 4 bases, with 11 bases sitting between them. Germline loops: CDR1 SEHNR, CDR2 FQNEAQ (reference sequence). The CDR3 contains 14 residues. The CDR3 is CASSFPVPADTQYF. In DNA form, the CDR3 reads TGTGCCAGCAGCTTTCCAGTCCCCGCAGATACGCAGTATTTT.

This clonotype was seen ten or more times. V and J are TRBV9 and TRBJ2-5; 7 bases match TRBD2. Germline values: CDR1 SGDLS, CDR2 YYNGEE. This CDR3 has 15 amino acids. With V trimmed by 3 bases and J by 5 bases, 10 bases remained unmatched. CDR3 sequence: CASSAQRGPPETQYF. CDR3 in DNA: TGTGCCAGCAGCGCCCAGCGGGGCCCACCCGAGACCCAGTACTTC.

The chain carries TRBV19 and TRBJ2-6, with D unclear. V was clipped by 5 bases and J by 4 bases, with 15 bases between them. This CDR3 is 16 amino acids long. Germline CDR1 and CDR2: LNHDA and SQIVND (reference sequence). The CDR3 coding sequence is TGTGCCAGTAGTCCCGACTCCTCTCTGGGGGCCAACGTCCTGACTTTC. Translating gives CASSPDSSLGANVLTF.

The chain is built from TRBV10-3 and TRBJ2-1, with 12 nucleotides matching TRBD2. The trim removed 3 bases at V and 8 bases at J, leaving 8 bases unmatched. The CDR3 consists of 16 residues. Looked up from germline, CDR1 is ENHRY and CDR2 is SYGVKD. The CDR3 coding sequence is TGTGCCATCAGTGAAATTACTAGCGGGGGGCCGGATGAGCAGTTCTTC. Residues: CAISEITSGGPDEQFF.